This T cell receptor (beta chain) was sequenced in a study of blood T cell repertoires in COVID-19. Study context: The United States, Italy and Spain provided the acute and convalescent COVID-19 samples. In each case, the material was cDNA or gDNA derived from T cells, B-cell-depleted T cells, or PBMCs.

Note on this clone: The junction shows a germline mismatch at one end, possibly a read error.

From germline, CDR1 is SSHAT and CDR2 FNYEAQ (reference sequence). CDR3 length equals 16 residues. Data came from immunoSEQ multiplex PCR; TCRdb stores just in-frame clones and leaves some out. The data contain about 46,000 clones, roughly 91% of them singletons. Sequencing used peripheral blood. This sequence joins TRBV7-7 and TRBJ2-5; TRBD2 matches 15 bases. This sequence originates from a man aged 50-60 years with active COVID-19. CDR3 loop: CASSSGLAGGQETQYF. DNA of the CDR3: TGTGCTAGCAGCTCGGGACTAGCGGGGGGCCAAGAGACCCAGTACTTC.